The 15 T cell receptor beta chains reported below all come from one sample, sequenced in a study of T cell responses to AZD1222 COVID-19 vaccine. Here immunoSEQ multiplex PCR was the method, and the copy in TCRdb shows in-frame clones only, minus some. The sample comprises roughly 100,000 clones, 75% to 90% of which are singletons, and around 20% rests with the top ten. The specimen was peripheral blood, collected on day 0 of AZD1222 vaccination. The receptors come from an adult in good health.

CDR3 in DNA: TGTGCCAGTAGTATAGCATGGCGTCAGGCCCAAGAGACCCAGTACTTC. It yields the protein CASSIAWRQAQETQYF. This chain uses TRBV19 with TRBJ2-5, with D hard to call. The CDR3 has 16 amino acids. Germline lookup yields CDR1 LNHDA and CDR2 SQIVND (reference sequence). V was cut by 1 base and J by 1 base, with 13 bases left in between.

The chain links TRBV4-2 to TRBJ1-4, with 7 bases matching TRBD1. Germline assignment: CDR1 LGHNA and CDR2 YNFKEQ. Germline trimming cut 5 bases from V and 8 bases from J; bases unmatched to any gene: 8. There are 14 residues in the CDR3. CDR3 coding DNA: TGTGCCAGCAGCTCCGACAGGGAAGTCGAAAAACTGTTTTTT. This translates into CASSSDREVEKLFF.

This clone was seen just once. The chain employs TRBV5-1 and TRBJ2-3; weak D call: TRBD1 (6 bases). The CDR3 length is 15 residues. Trimming shortened V by 0 bases and J by 5 bases, and 13 bases separated the two germline ends. Germline V CDR1 and CDR2: SGHRS, YFSETQ. The CDR3 loop reads CASSLEQGSLDTQYF. The CDR3 DNA reads TGCGCCAGCAGCTTGGAGCAGGGGAGCCTAGATACGCAGTATTTT.

This chain uses TRBV4-1 with TRBJ2-4; the D is unclear. The V and J ends lost 0 bases and 1 base respectively, with 13 bases between them. CDR1 and CDR2 from the germline V gene are MGHRA and YSYEKL. CDR3 length: 17 amino acids. CDR3 nucleotide sequence: TGCGCCAGCAGCCAAGATTATGGGCGCCTGGCCAAAAACATTCAGTACTTC. It yields the protein CASSQDYGRLAKNIQYF.

The rearrangement links TRBV10-1 to TRBJ1-2; D possibly corresponds to TRBD1 (5 bases). The CDR3 spans 14 residues. Germline CDR1 reads WNHNN; CDR2 reads SYGVQD (reference sequence). The V and J ends lost 4 bases and 6 bases respectively, with 15 bases between them. The CDR3 sequence is CASSVVAGCDGYTF. CDR3 in DNA: TGCGCCAGCAGTGTAGTGGCAGGGTGCGATGGCTACACCTTC.

Here the CDR3 reads CASRITGDYYGYTF. CDR3 DNA sequence: TGTGCCAGCAGAATTACAGGGGATTACTATGGCTACACCTTC. The gene calls are TRBV6-5 and TRBJ1-2, with 7 bases matching TRBD1. The length of the CDR3 is 14 residues. Germline V gives CDR1 MNHEY, CDR2 SVGAGI. Trimming at V came to 6 bases and at J to 3 bases, leaving 7 bases not matched to a gene.

The chain combines TRBV5-1 with TRBJ1-1, with D uncertain. In germline, CDR1 is SGHRS, CDR2 YFSETQ. Trimming took off 0 bases at V and 6 bases at J, with 18 bases between the two ends. The CDR3 covers 16 residues. The CDR3 DNA reads TGCGCCAGCAGCTTGGGGGTCAGCCAAAGAAGCGCTGAAGCTTTCTTT. This gives the protein CASSLGVSQRSAEAFF.

The chain recombines TRBV10-3 with TRBJ2-7; 12 bases fit TRBD1. There are 19 residues in the CDR3. The junction had 14 bases not matched to a gene; V was cut back by 5 bases and J by 0 bases. Germline V gene data show CDR1 as ENHRY and CDR2 as SYGVKD. The CDR3 reads CAISYRDRGRGADSYEQYF. As DNA, the CDR3 is TGTGCCATCAGTTACCGGGACAGGGGGCGCGGGGCCGACTCCTACGAGCAGTACTTC.

This chain links TRBV10-3 with TRBJ2-1; the D gene is possibly TRBD2 (6 bases). Germline assignment: CDR1 ENHRY and CDR2 SYGVKD. CDR3 length: 12 amino acids. V was cut by 3 bases and J by 8 bases, with 8 bases left in between. The DNA of the CDR3 is TGTGCCATCAGTGATCCGGGGGATGAGCAGTTCTTC. It encodes CAISDPGDEQFF.

This chain links TRBV5-1 with TRBJ2-3; 12 bases are shared with TRBD1. The germline V gene encodes CDR1 SGHRS and CDR2 YFSETQ. This CDR3 has 16 amino acids. V was pared by 0 bases and J by 4 bases, with 3 bases of the junction left unmatched. CDR3 nucleotides: TGCGCCAGCAGCTTGGGGGACAGGGGGCGCTCAGATACGCAGTATTTT. This encodes CASSLGDRGRSDTQYF. Full variable domain (missing parts from reference TRBV5-1 and TRBJ2-3): KAGVTQTPRYLIKTRGQQVTLSCSPISGHRSVSWYQQTPGQGLQFLFEYFSETQRNKGNFPGRFSGRQFSNSRSEMNVSTLELGDSALYLCASSLGDRGRSDTQYFGPGTRLTVL.

A note on this clone: Other DNA sequences in this specimen translate into the identical CDR3. The chain has TRBV28 and TRBJ1-2; no reliable D call. In germline, CDR1 is MDHEN, CDR2 SYDVKM. The CDR3 is 12 amino acids. Trimming left V 6 bases short and J 5 bases short, with 10 bases between. The CDR3 sequence is CASSPQRYGYTF. The CDR3, as DNA: TGTGCCAGCAGCCCTCAGAGATATGGCTACACCTTC.

Details on this clone: Since no conserved phenylalanine or tryptophan closes the CDR3, a read error is the likely cause. This sequence joins TRBV4-1 and TRBJ1-6; D remains unclear. CDR1 MGHRA and CDR2 YSYEKL come from the germline V gene. The CDR3 extends over 15 amino acids. The V and J ends lost 1 base and 7 bases respectively, with 11 bases between them. Here the CDR3 DNA reads TGCGCCAGCAGCCAAGTGGCGGCCACCAATTCACCCCTCCACCTT. It codes for CASSQVAATNSPLHL.

A note on this clone: Different DNA sequences within this sample yield the same CDR3. This chain joins TRBV5-1 and TRBJ2-7; tentative D call: TRBD1 (5 bases). The germline V and J ends were trimmed by 5 bases and 1 base, with 7 bases remaining between them. The CDR3 sequence is 12 residues long. From germline, CDR1 is SGHRS and CDR2 YFSETQ. CDR3 in amino acids: CASSAGSYEQYF. Here the CDR3 DNA reads TGCGCCAGCAGTGCAGGGTCCTACGAGCAGTACTTC. Variable domain in full (rest from reference TRBV5-1 and TRBJ2-7): KAGVTQTPRYLIKTRGQQVTLSCSPISGHRSVSWYQQTPGQGLQFLFEYFSETQRNKGNFPGRFSGRQFSNSRSEMNVSTLELGDSALYLCASSAGSYEQYFGPGTRLTVT.

On this clone itself: Since no conserved phenylalanine or tryptophan closes the CDR3, a read error is the likely cause. This sequence joins TRBV10-2 and TRBJ1-6, with D tentatively TRBD1 (5 bases). Germline V CDR1 and CDR2: WSHSY, SAAADI. Trimming shortened V by 0 bases and J by 5 bases, and 11 bases separated the two germline ends. This CDR3 region has 16 residues. The CDR3 sequence: CASSESIAGNNSPLHL. The CDR3 region has the DNA TGCGCCAGCAGTGAGTCGATAGCAGGGAATAATTCACCCCTCCACCTT.

This chain connects TRBV10-2 to TRBJ1-1; D is ambiguous. Trimming left V 3 bases short and J 0 bases short, with 11 bases between. The CDR3 has 15 residues. Germline V gene lookup returns CDR1 WSHSY and CDR2 SAAADI. The CDR3 region has the DNA TGCGCCAGCAGTGATCTAGTTGGGATGAACACTGAAGCTTTCTTT. Encoded protein: CASSDLVGMNTEAFF.